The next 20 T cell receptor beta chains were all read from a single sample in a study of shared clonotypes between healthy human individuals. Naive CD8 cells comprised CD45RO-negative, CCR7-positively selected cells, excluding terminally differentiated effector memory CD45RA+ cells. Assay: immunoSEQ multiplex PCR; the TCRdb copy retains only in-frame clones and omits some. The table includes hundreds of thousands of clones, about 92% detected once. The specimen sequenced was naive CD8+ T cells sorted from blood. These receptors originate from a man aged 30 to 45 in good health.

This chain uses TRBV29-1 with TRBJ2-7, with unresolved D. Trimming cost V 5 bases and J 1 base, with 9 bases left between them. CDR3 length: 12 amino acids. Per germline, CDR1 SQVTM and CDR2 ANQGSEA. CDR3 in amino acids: CSVYDTSYEQYF. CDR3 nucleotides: TGCAGCGTTTACGACACGTCCTACGAGCAGTACTTC.

CDR3 sequence reads: CASSLRLGDTQYF. CDR3 coding DNA: TGCGCCAGCAGCTTGCGGTTGGGGGATACGCAGTATTTT. The V call is TRBV5-1, the J call TRBJ2-3, with D unresolved. The germline V gene encodes CDR1 SGHRS and CDR2 YFSETQ. CDR3 length: 13 residues. V was pared by 1 base and J by 6 bases, with 9 bases between.

CDR3 sequence reads: CASLGGPEAFF. The CDR3 DNA sequence: TGTGCCTCGCTAGGAGGTCCTGAAGCTTTCTTT. The chain links TRBV2 to TRBJ1-1; D remains ambiguous. Deletions cut 11 bases from V and 6 bases from J, with 13 bases between. CDR1 and CDR2 (germline): SNHLY, FYNNEI. The CDR3 is 11 residues long.

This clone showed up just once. This CDR3 reads CASSYSLGGPGEQYF. As DNA, the CDR3 is TGTGCCAGCAGTTACTCGTTGGGAGGGCCGGGCGAGCAGTACTTC. This chain connects TRBV6-6 to TRBJ2-7; 7 positions agree with TRBD2. There are 15 residues in the CDR3. The ends lost 0 bases at V and 6 bases at J; junction bases unmatched: 8. CDR1 is MNHNY, CDR2 SVGAGI, per germline (reference sequence).

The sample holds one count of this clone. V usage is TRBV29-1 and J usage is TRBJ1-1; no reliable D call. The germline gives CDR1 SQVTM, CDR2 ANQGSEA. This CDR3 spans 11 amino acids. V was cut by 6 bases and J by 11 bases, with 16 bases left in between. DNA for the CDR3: TGCAGCGTCCCTACAGATAAGGCGGCTTTCTTT. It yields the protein CSVPTDKAAFF.

The CDR3 coding sequence is TGCAGCGGGCTAGCGGGAGGGATCGCCGGGGAGCTGTTTTTT. It translates to CSGLAGGIAGELFF. J is TRBJ2-2 and V is TRBV29-1, with 12 bases aligning to TRBD2. V shed 7 bases, J shed 6 bases, and the junction held 6 bases outside the gene matches. This CDR3 is 14 amino acids long. Germline V gene lookup returns CDR1 SQVTM and CDR2 ANQGSEA.

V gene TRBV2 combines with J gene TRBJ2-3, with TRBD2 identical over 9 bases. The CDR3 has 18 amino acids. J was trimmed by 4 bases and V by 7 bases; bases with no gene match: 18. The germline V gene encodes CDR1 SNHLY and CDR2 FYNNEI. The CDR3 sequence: CASTEPKGTSSRSDTQYF. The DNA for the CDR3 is TGTGCCAGCACCGAACCAAAGGGGACTAGCTCCCGTTCAGATACGCAGTATTTT.

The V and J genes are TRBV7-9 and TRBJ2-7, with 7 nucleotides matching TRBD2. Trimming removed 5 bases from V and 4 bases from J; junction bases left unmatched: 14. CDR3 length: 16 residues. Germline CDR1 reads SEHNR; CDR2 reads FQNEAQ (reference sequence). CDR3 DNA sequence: TGTGCCAGCAGCCCGCGGCAGTTAGCGGGTATTTACGAGCAGTACTTC. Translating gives CASSPRQLAGIYEQYF.

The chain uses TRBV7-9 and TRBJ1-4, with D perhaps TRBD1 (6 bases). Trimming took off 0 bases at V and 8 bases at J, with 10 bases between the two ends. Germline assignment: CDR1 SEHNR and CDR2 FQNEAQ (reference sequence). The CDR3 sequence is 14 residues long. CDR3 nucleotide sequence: TGTGCCAGCAGCTTAGCAGGGACACCAGAAAAACTGTTTTTT. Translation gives CASSLAGTPEKLFF.

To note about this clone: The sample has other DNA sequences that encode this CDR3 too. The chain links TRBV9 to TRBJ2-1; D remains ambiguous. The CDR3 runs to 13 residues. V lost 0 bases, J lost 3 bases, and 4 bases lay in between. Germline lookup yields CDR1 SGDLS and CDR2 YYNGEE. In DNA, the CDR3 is TGTGCCAGCAGCGTAGAGGACTACAATGAGCAGTTCTTC. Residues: CASSVEDYNEQFF.

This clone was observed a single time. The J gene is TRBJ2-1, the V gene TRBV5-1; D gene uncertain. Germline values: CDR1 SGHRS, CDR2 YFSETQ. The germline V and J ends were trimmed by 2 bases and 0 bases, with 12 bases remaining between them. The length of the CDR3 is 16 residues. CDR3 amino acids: CASSFLGSSSYNEQFF. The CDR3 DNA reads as TGCGCCAGCAGCTTCCTGGGGTCCAGCTCCTACAATGAGCAGTTCTTC. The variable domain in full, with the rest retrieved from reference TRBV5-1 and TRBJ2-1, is KAGVTQTPRYLIKTRGQQVTLSCSPISGHRSVSWYQQTPGQGLQFLFEYFSETQRNKGNFPGRFSGRQFSNSRSEMNVSTLELGDSALYLCASSFLGSSSYNEQFFGPGTRLTVL.

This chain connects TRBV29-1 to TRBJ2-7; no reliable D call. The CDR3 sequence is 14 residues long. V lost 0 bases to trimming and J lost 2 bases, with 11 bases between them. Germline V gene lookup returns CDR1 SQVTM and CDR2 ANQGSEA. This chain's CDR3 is CSVEEPDETYEQYF. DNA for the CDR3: TGCAGCGTTGAAGAACCAGACGAGACCTACGAGCAGTACTTC.

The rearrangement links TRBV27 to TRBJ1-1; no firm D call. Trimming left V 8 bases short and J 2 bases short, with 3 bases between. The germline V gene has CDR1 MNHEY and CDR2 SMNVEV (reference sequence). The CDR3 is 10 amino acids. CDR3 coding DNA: TGTGCCAGCGGTAACACTGAAGCTTTCTTT. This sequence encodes CASGNTEAFF.

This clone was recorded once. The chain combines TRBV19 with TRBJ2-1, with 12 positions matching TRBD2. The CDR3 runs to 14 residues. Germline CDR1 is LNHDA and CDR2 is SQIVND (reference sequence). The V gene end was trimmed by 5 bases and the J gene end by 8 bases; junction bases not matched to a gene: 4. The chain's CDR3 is CASSEGLAGDEQFF. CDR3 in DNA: TGTGCCAGTAGTGAGGGACTAGCGGGTGATGAGCAGTTCTTC.

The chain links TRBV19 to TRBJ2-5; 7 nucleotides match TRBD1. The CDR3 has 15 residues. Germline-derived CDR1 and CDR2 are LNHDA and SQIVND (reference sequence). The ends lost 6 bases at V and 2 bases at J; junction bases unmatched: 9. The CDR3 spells CASRKRTGEQETQYF. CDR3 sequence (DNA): TGTGCCAGTAGAAAAAGAACAGGGGAACAAGAGACCCAGTACTTC.

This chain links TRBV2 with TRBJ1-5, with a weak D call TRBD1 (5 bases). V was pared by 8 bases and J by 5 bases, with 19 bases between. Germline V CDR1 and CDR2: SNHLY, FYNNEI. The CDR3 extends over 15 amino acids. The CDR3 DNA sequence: TGTGCCAGCCGGGGATCCCGGGGCAAATATCAGCCCCAGCATTTT. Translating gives CASRGSRGKYQPQHF.

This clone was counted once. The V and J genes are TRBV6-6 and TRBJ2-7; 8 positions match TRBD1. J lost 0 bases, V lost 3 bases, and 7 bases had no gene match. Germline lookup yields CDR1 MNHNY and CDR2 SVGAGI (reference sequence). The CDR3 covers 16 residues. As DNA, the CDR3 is TGTGCCAGCAGTTATTCCCGGGACAGGCTCTCCTACGAGCAGTACTTC. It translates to CASSYSRDRLSYEQYF.

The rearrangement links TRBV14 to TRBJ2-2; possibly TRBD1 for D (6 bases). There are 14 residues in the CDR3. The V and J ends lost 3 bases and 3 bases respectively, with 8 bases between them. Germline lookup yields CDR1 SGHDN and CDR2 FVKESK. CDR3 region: CASSHWGHTGELFF. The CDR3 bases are TGTGCCAGCAGCCACTGGGGGCACACCGGGGAGCTGTTTTTT.

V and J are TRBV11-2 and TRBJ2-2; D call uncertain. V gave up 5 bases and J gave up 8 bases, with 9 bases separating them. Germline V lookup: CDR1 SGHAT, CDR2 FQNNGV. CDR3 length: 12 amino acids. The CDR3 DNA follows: TGTGCCAGCAGCCCCATTTCGGGGGAGCTGTTTTTT. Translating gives CASSPISGELFF.

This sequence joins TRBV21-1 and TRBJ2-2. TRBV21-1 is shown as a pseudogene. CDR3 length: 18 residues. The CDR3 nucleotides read TGTGCCAGCAGCAAAGTCGAGCTTTTCCAGGGAGTAACCGGGGAGCTGTTTTTT. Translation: CASSKVELFQGVTGELFF.